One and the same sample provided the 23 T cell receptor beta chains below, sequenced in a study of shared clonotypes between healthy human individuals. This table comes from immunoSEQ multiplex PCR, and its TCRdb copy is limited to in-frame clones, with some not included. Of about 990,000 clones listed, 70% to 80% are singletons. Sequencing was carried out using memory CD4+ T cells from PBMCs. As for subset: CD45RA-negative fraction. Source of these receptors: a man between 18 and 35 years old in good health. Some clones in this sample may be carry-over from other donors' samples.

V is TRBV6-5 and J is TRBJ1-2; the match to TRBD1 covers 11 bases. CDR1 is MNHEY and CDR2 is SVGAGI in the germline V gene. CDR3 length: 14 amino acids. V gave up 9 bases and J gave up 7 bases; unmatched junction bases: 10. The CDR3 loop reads CASVRTGGTGGYTF. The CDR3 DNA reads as TGTGCCAGTGTACGGACAGGGGGCACCGGTGGCTACACCTTC.

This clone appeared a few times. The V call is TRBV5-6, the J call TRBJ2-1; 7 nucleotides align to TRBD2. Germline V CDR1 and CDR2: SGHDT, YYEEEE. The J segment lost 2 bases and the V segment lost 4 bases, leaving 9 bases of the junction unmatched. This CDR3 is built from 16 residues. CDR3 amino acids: CASSQELGGAYNEQFF. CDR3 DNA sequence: TGTGCCAGCAGCCAAGAGCTGGGGGGGGCCTACAATGAGCAGTTCTTC.

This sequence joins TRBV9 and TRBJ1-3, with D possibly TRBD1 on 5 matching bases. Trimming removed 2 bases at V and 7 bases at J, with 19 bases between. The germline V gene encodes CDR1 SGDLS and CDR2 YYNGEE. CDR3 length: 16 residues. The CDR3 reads CASSVAGLPERNTIYF. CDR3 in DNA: TGTGCCAGCAGCGTGGCGGGGCTACCCGAAAGGAACACCATATATTTT.

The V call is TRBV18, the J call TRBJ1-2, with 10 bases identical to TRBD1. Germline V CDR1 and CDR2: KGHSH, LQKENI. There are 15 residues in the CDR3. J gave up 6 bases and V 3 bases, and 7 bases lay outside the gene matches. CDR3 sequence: CASSPLGQGMDGYTF. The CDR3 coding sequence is TGTGCCAGCTCACCCCTGGGACAGGGGATGGATGGCTACACCTTC.

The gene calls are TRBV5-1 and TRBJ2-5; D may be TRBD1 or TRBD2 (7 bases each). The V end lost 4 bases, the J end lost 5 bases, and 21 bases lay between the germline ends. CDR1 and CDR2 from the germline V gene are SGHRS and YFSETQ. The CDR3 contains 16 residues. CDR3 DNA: TGCGCCAGCAGCCGGACCAGGGGGGCGGGGGCCGAGACCCAGTACTTC. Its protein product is CASSRTRGAGAETQYF.

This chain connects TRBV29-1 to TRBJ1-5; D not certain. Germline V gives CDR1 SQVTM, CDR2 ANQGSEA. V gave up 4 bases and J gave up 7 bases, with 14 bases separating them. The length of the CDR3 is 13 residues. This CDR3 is CSVAGLLGQPQHF. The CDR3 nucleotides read TGCAGCGTTGCTGGTCTCCTGGGGCAGCCCCAGCATTTT.

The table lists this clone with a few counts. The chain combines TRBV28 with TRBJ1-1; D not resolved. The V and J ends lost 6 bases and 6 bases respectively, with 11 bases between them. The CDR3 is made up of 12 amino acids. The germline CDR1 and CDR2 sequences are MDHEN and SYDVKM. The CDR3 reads CASSPPWAEAFF. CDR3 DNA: TGTGCCAGCAGCCCCCCATGGGCTGAAGCTTTCTTT.

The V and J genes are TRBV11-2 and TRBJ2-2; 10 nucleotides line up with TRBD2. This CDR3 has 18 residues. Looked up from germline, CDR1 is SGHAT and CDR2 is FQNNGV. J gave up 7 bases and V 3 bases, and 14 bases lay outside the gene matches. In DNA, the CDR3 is TGTGCCAGCAGCTTGCAAGCTAGCGGGAGAATCATCAGCGGGGAGCTGTTTTTT. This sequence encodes CASSLQASGRIISGELFF.

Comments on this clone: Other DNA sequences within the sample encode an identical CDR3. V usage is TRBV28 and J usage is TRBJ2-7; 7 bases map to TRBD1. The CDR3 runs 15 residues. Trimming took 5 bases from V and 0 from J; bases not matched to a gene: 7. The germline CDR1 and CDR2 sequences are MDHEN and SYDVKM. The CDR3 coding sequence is TGTGCCAGCAGTCGGTCCGGGACAGTCTCCTACGAGCAGTACTTC. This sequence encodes CASSRSGTVSYEQYF.

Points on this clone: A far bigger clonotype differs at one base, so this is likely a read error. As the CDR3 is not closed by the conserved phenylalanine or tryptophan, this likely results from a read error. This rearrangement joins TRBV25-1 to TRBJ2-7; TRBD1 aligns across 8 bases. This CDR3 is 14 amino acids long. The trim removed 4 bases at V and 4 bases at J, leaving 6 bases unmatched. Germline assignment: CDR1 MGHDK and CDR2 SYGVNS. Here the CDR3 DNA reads TGTGCCAGCAGTGGAGGGACAGGCCTTTACGAGCAGTACCTC. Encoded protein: CASSGGTGLYEQYL.

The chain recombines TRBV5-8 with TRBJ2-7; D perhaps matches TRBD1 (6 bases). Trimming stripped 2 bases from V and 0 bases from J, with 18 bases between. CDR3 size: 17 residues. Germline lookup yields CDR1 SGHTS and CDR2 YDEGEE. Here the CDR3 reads CASSFQSTGLSSYEQYF. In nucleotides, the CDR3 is TGTGCCAGCAGCTTCCAGTCGACAGGATTGAGCTCCTACGAGCAGTACTTC.

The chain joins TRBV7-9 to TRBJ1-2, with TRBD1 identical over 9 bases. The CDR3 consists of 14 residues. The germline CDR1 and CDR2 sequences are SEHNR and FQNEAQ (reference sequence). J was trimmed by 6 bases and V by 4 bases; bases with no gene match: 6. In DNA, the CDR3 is TGTGCCAGCAGCTCGCAACAGGGGGCGCATGGCTACACCTTC. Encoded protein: CASSSQQGAHGYTF. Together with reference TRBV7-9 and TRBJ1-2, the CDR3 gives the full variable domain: DTGVSQNPRHKITKRGQNVTFRCDPISEHNRLYWYRQTLGQGPEFLTYFQNEAQLEKSRLLSDRFSAERPKGSFSTLEIQRTEQGDSAMYLCASSSQQGAHGYTFGSGTRLTVV.

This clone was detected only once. CDR3 protein: CASSLTRGSSYTF. The CDR3 DNA is TGTGCCAGCAGTTTAACTCGGGGGTCCAGCTACACCTTC. This chain joins TRBV28 and TRBJ1-2, with D possibly being TRBD1 (5 bases). CDR1 is MDHEN, CDR2 SYDVKM, per germline. The V and J ends lost 2 bases and 9 bases respectively, with 13 bases between them. The CDR3 is made up of 13 amino acids.

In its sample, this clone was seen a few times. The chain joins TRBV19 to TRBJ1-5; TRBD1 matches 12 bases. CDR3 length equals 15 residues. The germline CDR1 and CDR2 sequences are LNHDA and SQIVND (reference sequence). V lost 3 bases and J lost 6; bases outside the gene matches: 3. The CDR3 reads CASSMGTGGTQPQHF. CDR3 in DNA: TGTGCCAGTAGTATGGGGACAGGGGGCACTCAGCCCCAGCATTTT.

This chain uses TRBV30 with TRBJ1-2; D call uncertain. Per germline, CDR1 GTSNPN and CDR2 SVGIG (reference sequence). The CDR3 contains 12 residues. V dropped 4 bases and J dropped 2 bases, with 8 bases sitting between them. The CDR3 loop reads CAWNSGNYGYTF. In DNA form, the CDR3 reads TGTGCCTGGAATTCGGGCAACTATGGCTACACCTTC.

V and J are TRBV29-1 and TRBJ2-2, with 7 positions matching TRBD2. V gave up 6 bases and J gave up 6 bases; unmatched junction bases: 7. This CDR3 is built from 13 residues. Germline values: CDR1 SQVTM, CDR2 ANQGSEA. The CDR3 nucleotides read TGCAGCGTCTTCTCTGCGGGGGCCGGGGAGCTGTTTTTT. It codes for CSVFSAGAGELFF.

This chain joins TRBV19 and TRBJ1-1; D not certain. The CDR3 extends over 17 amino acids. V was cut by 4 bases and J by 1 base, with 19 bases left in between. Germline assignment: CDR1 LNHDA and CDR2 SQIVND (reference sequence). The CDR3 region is CASSNAAPYVRNTEAFF. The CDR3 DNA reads TGTGCCAGTAGTAACGCAGCCCCCTACGTTCGGAACACTGAAGCTTTCTTT.

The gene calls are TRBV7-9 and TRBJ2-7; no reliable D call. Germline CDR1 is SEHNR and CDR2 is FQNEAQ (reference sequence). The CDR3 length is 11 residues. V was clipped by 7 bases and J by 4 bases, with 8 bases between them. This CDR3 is CASTPFYEQYF. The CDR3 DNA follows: TGTGCCAGCACCCCATTTTACGAGCAGTACTTC.

The CDR3 loop reads CAISESIFEGADTQYF. CDR3 sequence (DNA): TGTGCCATCAGTGAGTCGATTTTCGAGGGCGCAGATACGCAGTATTTT. V is TRBV10-3 and J is TRBJ2-3; D is perhaps TRBD2 (5 bases). The CDR3 has 16 amino acids. CDR1 ENHRY and CDR2 SYGVKD come from the germline V gene. V lost 0 bases, J lost 4 bases, and 14 bases lay in between.

The DNA for the CDR3 is TGTGCCAGCCGGCCGGGACACTCGGGCTTCTATGGCTACACCTTC. It codes for CASRPGHSGFYGYTF. This chain connects TRBV11-2 to TRBJ1-2; tentative D call: TRBD1 (6 bases). Germline V CDR1 and CDR2: SGHAT, FQNNGV. V shed 8 bases and J shed 4 bases, with 20 bases lying between them. The CDR3 totals 15 residues.

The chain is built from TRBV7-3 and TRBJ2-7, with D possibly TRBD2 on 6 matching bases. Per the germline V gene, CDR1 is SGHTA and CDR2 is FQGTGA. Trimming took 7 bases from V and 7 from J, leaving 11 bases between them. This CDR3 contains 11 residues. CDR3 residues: CASTNGGEQYF. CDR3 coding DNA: TGTGCCAGCACCAACGGAGGGGAGCAGTACTTC.

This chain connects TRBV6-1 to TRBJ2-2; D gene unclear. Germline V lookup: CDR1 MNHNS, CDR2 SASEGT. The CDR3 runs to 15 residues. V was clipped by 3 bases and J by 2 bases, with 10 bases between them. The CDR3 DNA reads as TGTGCCAGCAGTGACATAAGTGTAAACACCGGGGAGCTGTTTTTT. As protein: CASSDISVNTGELFF.

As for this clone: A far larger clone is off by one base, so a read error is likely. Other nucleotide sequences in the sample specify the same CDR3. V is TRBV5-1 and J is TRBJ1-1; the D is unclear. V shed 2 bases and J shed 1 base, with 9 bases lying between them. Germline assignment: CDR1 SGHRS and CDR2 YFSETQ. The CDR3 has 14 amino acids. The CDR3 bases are TGCGCCAGCAGCTTAGCGGCGGAGAACACTGAAGCTTTCTTT. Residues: CASSLAAENTEAFF.